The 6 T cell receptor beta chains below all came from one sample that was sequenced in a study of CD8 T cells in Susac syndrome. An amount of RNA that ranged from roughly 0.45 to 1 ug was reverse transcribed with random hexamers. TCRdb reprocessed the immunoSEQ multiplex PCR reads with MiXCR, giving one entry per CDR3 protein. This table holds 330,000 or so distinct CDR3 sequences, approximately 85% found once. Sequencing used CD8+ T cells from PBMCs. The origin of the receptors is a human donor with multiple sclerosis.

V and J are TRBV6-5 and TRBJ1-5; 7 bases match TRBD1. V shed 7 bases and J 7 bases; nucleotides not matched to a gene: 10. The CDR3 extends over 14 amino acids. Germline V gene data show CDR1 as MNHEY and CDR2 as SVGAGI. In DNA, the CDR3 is TGTGCCAGCAACCCGACAGGGCGGGAGCAGCCCCAGCATTTT. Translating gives CASNPTGREQPQHF.

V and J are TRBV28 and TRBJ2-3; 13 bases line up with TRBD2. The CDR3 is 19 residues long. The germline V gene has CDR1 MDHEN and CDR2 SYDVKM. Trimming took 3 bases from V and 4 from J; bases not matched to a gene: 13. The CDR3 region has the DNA TGTGCCAGCAGTTTGTACCTAAGGACTAGCGGGAGCCCCGCAGATACGCAGTATTTT. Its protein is CASSLYLRTSGSPADTQYF.

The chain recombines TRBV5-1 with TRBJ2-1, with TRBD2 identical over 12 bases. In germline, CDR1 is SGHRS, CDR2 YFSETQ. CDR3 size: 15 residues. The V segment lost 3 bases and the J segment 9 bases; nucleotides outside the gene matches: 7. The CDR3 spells CASSSSTSGSGEQFF. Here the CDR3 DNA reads TGCGCCAGCAGCTCCTCGACTAGCGGGAGTGGTGAGCAGTTCTTC.

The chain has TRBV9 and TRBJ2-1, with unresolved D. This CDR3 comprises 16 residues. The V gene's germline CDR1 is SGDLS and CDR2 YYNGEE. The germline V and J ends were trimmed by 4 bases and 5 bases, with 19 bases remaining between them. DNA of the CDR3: TGTGCCAGCAGCTCTTTTGTGGCGTGGCCTAACAATGAGCAGTTCTTC. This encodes CASSSFVAWPNNEQFF.

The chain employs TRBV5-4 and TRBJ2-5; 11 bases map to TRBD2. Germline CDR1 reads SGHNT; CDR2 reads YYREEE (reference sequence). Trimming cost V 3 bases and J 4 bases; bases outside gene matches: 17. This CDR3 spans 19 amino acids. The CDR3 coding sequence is TGTGCCAGCAGCTCGGGGGAGGCTAGCGGGAGGATCCGGGGAGAGACCCAGTACTTC. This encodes CASSSGEASGRIRGETQYF.

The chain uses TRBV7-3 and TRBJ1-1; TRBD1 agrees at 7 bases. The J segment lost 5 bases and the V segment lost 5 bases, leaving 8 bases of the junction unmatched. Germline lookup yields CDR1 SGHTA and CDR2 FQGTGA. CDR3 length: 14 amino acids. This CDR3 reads CASSTTGVVTEAFF. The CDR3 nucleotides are TGTGCCAGCAGCACTACAGGGGTTGTGACTGAAGCTTTCTTT. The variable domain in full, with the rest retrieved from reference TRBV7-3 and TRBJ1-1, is GAGVSQTPSNKVTEKGKYVELRCDPISGHTALYWYRQSLGQGPEFLIYFQGTGAADDSGLPNDRFFAVRPEGSVSTLKIQRTERGDSAVYLCASSTTGVVTEAFFGQGTRLTVV.